This T cell receptor beta chain is drawn from a study of blood T cell repertoires in COVID-19. Background on the study: Samples representing acute and convalescent COVID-19 were sourced from the United States, Italy and Spain. PBMCs, B-cell-depleted T cells, or T cells were the source of the cDNA or gDNA that made up the material.

Original processing methods: Estimation of nucleated cell counts was performed using reference gene primer amplification. Sequencing was performed with immunoSEQ multiplex PCR; in TCRdb, only in-frame clones are kept and a portion is missing. The V and J calls and the clone size are those of that table, but D and trimming were determined from the DNA. The sample has about 150,000 clones, 65% to 85% seen once. The V segment lost 4 bases and the J segment 2 bases; nucleotides outside the gene matches: 3. The CDR3 runs to 16 residues. From germline, CDR1 is MNHEY and CDR2 SVGEGT. This chain joins TRBV6-2 or TRBV6-3 and TRBJ1-5, with TRBD1 identical over 12 bases. Sequences were obtained from peripheral blood. This receptor was obtained from a woman aged 45-65 years with acute or convalescent COVID-19. The DNA for the CDR3 is TGTGCCAGCAGTTCGGGACAGGGGGCCCGCAATCAGCCCCAGCATTTT. It encodes CASSSGQGARNQPQHF.